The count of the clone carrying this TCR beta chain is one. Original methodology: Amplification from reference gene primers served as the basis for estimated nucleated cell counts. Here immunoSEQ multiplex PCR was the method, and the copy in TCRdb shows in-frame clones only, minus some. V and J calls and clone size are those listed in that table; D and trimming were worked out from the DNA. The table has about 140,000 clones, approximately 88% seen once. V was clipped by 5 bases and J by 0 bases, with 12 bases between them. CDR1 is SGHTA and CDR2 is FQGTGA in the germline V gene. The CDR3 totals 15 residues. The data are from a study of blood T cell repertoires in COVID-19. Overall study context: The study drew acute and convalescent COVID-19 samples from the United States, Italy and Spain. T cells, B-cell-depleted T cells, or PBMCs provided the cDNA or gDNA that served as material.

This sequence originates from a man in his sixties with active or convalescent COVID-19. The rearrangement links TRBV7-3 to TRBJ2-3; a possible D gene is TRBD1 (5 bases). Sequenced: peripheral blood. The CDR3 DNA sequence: TGTGCCAGCAGCCAAACAAGGGGTAGCACAGATACGCAGTATTTT. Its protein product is CASSQTRGSTDTQYF.